This TCR beta chain was sequenced in a study of shared T cell receptors in the human thymus. Looked up from germline, CDR1 is LNHNV and CDR2 is YYDKDF (reference sequence). The CDR3 is 18 residues long. V was clipped by 0 bases and J by 4 bases, with 21 bases between them. Repertoires were generated with immunoSEQ multiplex PCR, while TCRdb's copy carries only in-frame clones and drops some. The sample includes about 380,000 clones, just under 95% of them seen just once. Sequencing was carried out using thymocytes. This sequence originates from a human donor. This chain links TRBV15 with TRBJ1-1, with D perhaps matching TRBD1 (6 bases). This CDR3 reads CATSREIGWAGEGTEAFF. The CDR3 DNA sequence: TGTGCCACCAGCAGAGAAATTGGGTGGGCAGGGGAAGGCACTGAAGCTTTCTTT.